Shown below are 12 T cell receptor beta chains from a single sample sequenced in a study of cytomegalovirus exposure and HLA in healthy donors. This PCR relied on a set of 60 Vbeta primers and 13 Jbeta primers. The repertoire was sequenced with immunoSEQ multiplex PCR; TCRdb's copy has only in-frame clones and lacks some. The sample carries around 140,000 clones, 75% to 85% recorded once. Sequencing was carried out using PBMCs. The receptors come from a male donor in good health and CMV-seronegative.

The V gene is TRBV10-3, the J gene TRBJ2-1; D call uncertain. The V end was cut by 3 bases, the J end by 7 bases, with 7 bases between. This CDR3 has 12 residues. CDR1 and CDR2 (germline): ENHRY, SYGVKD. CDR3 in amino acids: CAISEERNEQFF. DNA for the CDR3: TGTGCCATCAGTGAAGAGCGAAATGAGCAGTTCTTC.

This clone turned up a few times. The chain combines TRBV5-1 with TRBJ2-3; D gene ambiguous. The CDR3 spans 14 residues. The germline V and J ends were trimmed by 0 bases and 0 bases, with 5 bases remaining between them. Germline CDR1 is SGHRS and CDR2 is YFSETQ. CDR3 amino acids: CASSLETSTDTQYF. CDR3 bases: TGCGCCAGCAGCTTGGAGACTAGCACAGATACGCAGTATTTT.

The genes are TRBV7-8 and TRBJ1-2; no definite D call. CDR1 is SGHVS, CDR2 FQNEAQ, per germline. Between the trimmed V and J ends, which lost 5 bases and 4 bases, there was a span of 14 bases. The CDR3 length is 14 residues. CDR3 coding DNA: TGTGCCAGCAGCAGCATACGGGTGGGCTATGGCTACACCTTC. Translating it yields CASSSIRVGYGYTF.

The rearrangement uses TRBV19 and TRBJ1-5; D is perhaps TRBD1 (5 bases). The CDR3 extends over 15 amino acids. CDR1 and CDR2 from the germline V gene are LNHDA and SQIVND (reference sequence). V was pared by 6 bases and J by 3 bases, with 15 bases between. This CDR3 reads CASRPQGGNNQPQHF. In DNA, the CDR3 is TGTGCCAGTAGGCCCCAGGGTGGTAACAATCAGCCCCAGCATTTT.

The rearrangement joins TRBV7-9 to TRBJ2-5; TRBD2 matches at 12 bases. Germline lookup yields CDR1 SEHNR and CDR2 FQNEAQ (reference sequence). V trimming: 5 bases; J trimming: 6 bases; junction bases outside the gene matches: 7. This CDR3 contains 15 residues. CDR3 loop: CASSPSGGASKTQYF. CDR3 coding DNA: TGTGCCAGCAGCCCTAGCGGGGGGGCCTCGAAGACCCAGTACTTC. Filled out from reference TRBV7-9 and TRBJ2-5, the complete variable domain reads DTGVSQNPRHKITKRGQNVTFRCDPISEHNRLYWYRQTLGQGPEFLTYFQNEAQLEKSRLLSDRFSAERPKGSFSTLEIQRTEQGDSAMYLCASSPSGGASKTQYFGPGTRLLVL.

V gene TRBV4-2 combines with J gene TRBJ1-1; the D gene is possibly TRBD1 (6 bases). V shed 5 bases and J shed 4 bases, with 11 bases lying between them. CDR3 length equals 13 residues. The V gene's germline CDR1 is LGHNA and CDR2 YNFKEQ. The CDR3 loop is CASSSQGPTEAFF. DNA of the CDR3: TGTGCCAGCAGCTCACAGGGCCCCACTGAAGCTTTCTTT.

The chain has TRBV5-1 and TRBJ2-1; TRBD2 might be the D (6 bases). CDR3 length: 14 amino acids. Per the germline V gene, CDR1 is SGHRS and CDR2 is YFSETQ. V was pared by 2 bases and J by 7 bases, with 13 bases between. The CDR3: CASSFLLASNEQFF. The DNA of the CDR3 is TGCGCCAGCAGCTTCTTACTAGCTTCGAATGAGCAGTTCTTC. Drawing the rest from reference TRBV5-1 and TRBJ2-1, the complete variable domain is KAGVTQTPRYLIKTRGQQVTLSCSPISGHRSVSWYQQTPGQGLQFLFEYFSETQRNKGNFPGRFSGRQFSNSRSEMNVSTLELGDSALYLCASSFLLASNEQFFGPGTRLTVL.

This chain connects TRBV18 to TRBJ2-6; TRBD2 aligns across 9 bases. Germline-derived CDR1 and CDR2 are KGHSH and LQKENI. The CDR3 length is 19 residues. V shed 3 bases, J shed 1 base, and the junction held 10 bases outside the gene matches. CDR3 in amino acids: CASSPWELAGTSGANVLTF. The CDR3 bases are TGTGCCAGCTCACCTTGGGAGCTAGCGGGGACATCTGGGGCCAACGTCCTGACTTTC.

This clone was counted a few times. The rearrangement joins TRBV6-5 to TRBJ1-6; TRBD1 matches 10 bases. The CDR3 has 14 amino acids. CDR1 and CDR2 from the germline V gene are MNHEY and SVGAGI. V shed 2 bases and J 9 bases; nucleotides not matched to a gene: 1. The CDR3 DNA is TGTGCCAGCAGTTACCGGGACAGGGGTTCACCCCTCCACTTT. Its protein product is CASSYRDRGSPLHF.

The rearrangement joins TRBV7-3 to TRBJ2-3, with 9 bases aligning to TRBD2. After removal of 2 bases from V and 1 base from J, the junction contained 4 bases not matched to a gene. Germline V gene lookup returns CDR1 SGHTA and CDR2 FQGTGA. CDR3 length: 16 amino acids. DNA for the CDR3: TGTGCCAGCAGCTTAGGGACTAGCTATCGCACAGATACGCAGTATTTT. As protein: CASSLGTSYRTDTQYF.

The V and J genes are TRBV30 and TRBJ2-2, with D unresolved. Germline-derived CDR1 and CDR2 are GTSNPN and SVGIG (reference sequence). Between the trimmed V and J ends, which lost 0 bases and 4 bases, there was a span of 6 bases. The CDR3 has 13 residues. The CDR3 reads CAWSVESTGELFF. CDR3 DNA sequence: TGTGCCTGGAGTGTTGAGAGCACCGGGGAGCTGTTTTTT.

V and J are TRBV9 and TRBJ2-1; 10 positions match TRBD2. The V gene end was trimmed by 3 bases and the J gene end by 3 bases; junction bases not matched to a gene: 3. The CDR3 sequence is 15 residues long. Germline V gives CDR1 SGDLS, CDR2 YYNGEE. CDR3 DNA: TGTGCCAGCAGCGCCCTAGCGGGGGTCTACAATGAGCAGTTCTTC. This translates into CASSALAGVYNEQFF.